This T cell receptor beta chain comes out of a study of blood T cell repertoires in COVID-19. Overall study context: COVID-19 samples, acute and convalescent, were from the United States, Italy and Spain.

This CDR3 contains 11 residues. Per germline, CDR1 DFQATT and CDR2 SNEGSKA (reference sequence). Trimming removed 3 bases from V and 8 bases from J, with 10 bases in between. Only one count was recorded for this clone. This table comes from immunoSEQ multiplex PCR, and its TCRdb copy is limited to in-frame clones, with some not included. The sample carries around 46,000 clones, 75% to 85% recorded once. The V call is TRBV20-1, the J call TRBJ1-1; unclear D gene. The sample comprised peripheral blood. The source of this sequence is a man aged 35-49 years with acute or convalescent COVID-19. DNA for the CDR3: TGCAGTGCTAGGTTGACATCCGAAGCTTTCTTT. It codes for CSARLTSEAFF.